Below are 17 T cell receptor beta chains sequenced from a single sample in a study of T cell responses to AZD1222 COVID-19 vaccine. Here immunoSEQ multiplex PCR was the method, and the copy in TCRdb shows in-frame clones only, minus some. The sample lists approximately 84,000 clones, approximately 90% occurring once. The material sequenced was peripheral blood, taken on day 0 of AZD1222 vaccination. Source of these receptors: an adult in good health.

The CDR3 nucleotides are TGTGCCAGCAGTCCCGATAGGTGGGGCAACCAGAACACTGAAGCTTTCTTT. Its translation is CASSPDRWGNQNTEAFF. This chain uses TRBV28 with TRBJ1-1, with a tentative D call TRBD1 (5 bases). Trimming shortened V by 5 bases and J by 1 base, and 20 bases separated the two germline ends. Germline V gene lookup returns CDR1 MDHEN and CDR2 SYDVKM. The CDR3 extends over 17 amino acids. Filled out from reference TRBV28 and TRBJ1-1, the complete variable domain reads DVKVTQSSRYLVKRTGEKVFLECVQDMDHENMFWYRQDPGLGLRLIYFSYDVKMKEKGDIPEGYSVSREKKERFSLILESASTNQTSMYLCASSPDRWGNQNTEAFFGQGTRLTVV.

This chain uses TRBV9 with TRBJ2-1, with D possibly matching TRBD2 (6 bases). Trimming took 3 bases from V and 7 from J, leaving 14 bases between them. CDR3 size: 14 residues. Per the germline V gene, CDR1 is SGDLS and CDR2 is YYNGEE. In DNA form, the CDR3 reads TGTGCCAGCAGCGCCCAACTAGCTTCTAATGAGCAGTTCTTC. Amino acids: CASSAQLASNEQFF.

This chain joins TRBV11-2 and TRBJ1-4; D unclear. Trimming removed 3 bases from V and 5 bases from J, with 13 bases in between. The germline V gene encodes CDR1 SGHAT and CDR2 FQNNGV. This CDR3 has 15 residues. Written as DNA, the CDR3 is TGTGCCAGCAGCTTTGGGATCGATCCAAATGAAAAACTGTTTTTT. The encoded protein is CASSFGIDPNEKLFF. The variable domain in full, completed from reference TRBV11-2 and TRBJ1-4, reads EAGVAQSPRYKIIEKRQSVAFWCNPISGHATLYWYQQILGQGPKLLIQFQNNGVVDDSQLPKDRFSAERLKGVDSTLKIQPAKLEDSAVYLCASSFGIDPNEKLFFGSGTQLSVL.

This chain connects TRBV7-2 to TRBJ1-6; a weak D match, TRBD1 (5 bases). The CDR3 has 14 amino acids. The germline CDR1 and CDR2 sequences are SGHTA and FQGNSA. The germline V and J ends were trimmed by 3 bases and 5 bases, with 8 bases remaining between them. CDR3 sequence reads: CASSFQGNNSPLHF. CDR3 in DNA: TGTGCCAGCAGCTTCCAGGGTAATAATTCACCCCTCCACTTT.

The chain carries TRBV7-9 and TRBJ2-1, with D unclear. This CDR3 has 12 amino acids. V lost 5 bases, J lost 3 bases, and 5 bases lay in between. Per germline, CDR1 SEHNR and CDR2 FQNEAQ (reference sequence). Here the CDR3 reads CASSTNYNEQFF. CDR3 nucleotide sequence: TGTGCCAGCAGCACAAACTACAATGAGCAGTTCTTC.

The genes are TRBV28 and TRBJ2-1; a weak D match, TRBD2 (5 bases). Germline-derived CDR1 and CDR2 are MDHEN and SYDVKM. V gave up 8 bases and J gave up 6 bases, with 14 bases separating them. The CDR3 covers 13 residues. CDR3 DNA: TGTGCCAGCCGGACTTCACCGGCCAATGAGCAGTTCTTC. It is translated as CASRTSPANEQFF.

This clone was found a few times. The rearrangement links TRBV9 to TRBJ2-1; 8 positions match TRBD1. The V gene end was trimmed by 3 bases and the J gene end by 8 bases; junction bases not matched to a gene: 4. The germline CDR1 and CDR2 sequences are SGDLS and YYNGEE. The CDR3 runs to 13 residues. CDR3 in DNA: TGTGCCAGCAGCGGGACAGGGTGGGATGAGCAGTTCTTC. Translated: CASSGTGWDEQFF.

The rearrangement uses TRBV2 and TRBJ2-1; D gene uncertain. V was pared by 8 bases and J by 2 bases, with 13 bases between. The CDR3 loop spans 14 amino acids. Per the germline V gene, CDR1 is SNHLY and CDR2 is FYNNEI. CDR3 in DNA: TGTGCCAGCTCCGCAACCGGCCCCTACAATGAGCAGTTCTTC. Its protein product is CASSATGPYNEQFF.

This chain joins TRBV6-5 and TRBJ1-1; D possibly corresponds to TRBD1 (5 bases). Deletions cut 4 bases from V and 4 bases from J, with 16 bases between. The CDR3 sequence is 15 residues long. CDR1 is MNHEY, CDR2 SVGAGI, per germline. In DNA form, the CDR3 reads TGTGCCAGCAGTTTGATGGTGGGGGATGCCACTGAAGCTTTCTTT. Translated: CASSLMVGDATEAFF.

The V call is TRBV11-2, the J call TRBJ2-5, with a possible D match to TRBD2 (6 bases). The germline CDR1 and CDR2 sequences are SGHAT and FQNNGV. The CDR3 is made up of 11 amino acids. Trimming pared 5 bases from V and 5 bases from J, leaving 6 bases between. Here the CDR3 DNA reads TGTGCCAGCAGCGCGGGGGAGACCCAGTACTTC. Translating gives CASSAGETQYF.

The rearrangement uses TRBV13 and TRBJ2-3; D is unresolved. This CDR3 has 12 residues. Germline CDR1 reads PRHDT; CDR2 reads FYEKMQ (reference sequence). Trimming shortened V by 5 bases and J by 5 bases, and 8 bases separated the two germline ends. The DNA of the CDR3 is TGTGCCAGCAGCCCACGCGGAGATACGCAGTATTTT. As protein: CASSPRGDTQYF.

CDR3 DNA sequence: TGTGCCAGCAGTTTATTCACATATAGTGAAAAACTGTTTTTT. Its protein product is CASSLFTYSEKLFF. The chain uses TRBV27 and TRBJ1-4; D gene unclear. CDR1 and CDR2 from the germline V gene are MNHEY and SMNVEV (reference sequence). Trimming shortened V by 1 base and J by 7 bases, and 10 bases separated the two germline ends. The CDR3 contains 14 residues.

V and J are TRBV2 and TRBJ2-6; D not certain. The CDR3 covers 13 residues. CDR1 and CDR2 from the germline V gene are SNHLY and FYNNEI. V was clipped by 8 bases and J by 0 bases, with 5 bases between them. The CDR3 DNA follows: TGTGCCAGCGGTATCTCTGGGGCCAACGTCCTGACTTTC. Its translation: CASGISGANVLTF.

This clone came up once. The V gene is TRBV10-3, the J gene TRBJ2-7; perhaps TRBD2 as D (5 bases). The CDR3 is 13 amino acids. CDR1 and CDR2 from the germline V gene are ENHRY and SYGVKD. The V and J ends lost 4 bases and 5 bases respectively, with 12 bases between them. CDR3 amino acids: CAISGTEFNEQYF. Here the CDR3 DNA reads TGTGCCATCAGTGGGACTGAATTTAACGAGCAGTACTTC.

The chain links TRBV5-6 to TRBJ2-7, with a possible D match to TRBD1 (5 bases). Germline loops: CDR1 SGHDT, CDR2 YYEEEE. V lost 5 bases, J lost 3 bases, and 18 bases lay in between. This CDR3 has 15 residues. In nucleotides, the CDR3 is TGTGCCAGCAGTTCGACAGCGCCTTCTCTCTACGAGCAGTACTTC. Protein sequence: CASSSTAPSLYEQYF. The full variable domain, rest sourced from reference TRBV5-6 and TRBJ2-7, is DAGVTQSPTHLIKTRGQQVTLRCSPKSGHDTVSWYQQALGQGPQFIFQYYEEEERQRGNFPDRFSGHQFPNYSSELNVNALLLGDSALYLCASSSTAPSLYEQYFGPGTRLTVT.

This sequence joins TRBV11-3 and TRBJ2-4; D is unclear. Germline loops: CDR1 SGHNT, CDR2 YENEEA. V lost 0 bases to trimming and J lost 3 bases, with 3 bases between them. The CDR3 is 13 residues long. The CDR3 reads CASSLDSKNIQYF. The CDR3 DNA sequence: TGTGCCAGCAGCTTAGACAGCAAAAACATTCAGTACTTC.

The V gene is TRBV25-1, the J gene TRBJ2-3; TRBD2 matches at 9 bases. The CDR3 sequence is 17 residues long. The V and J ends lost 3 bases and 4 bases, in that order; junction bases with no gene match: 11. Germline CDR1 MGHDK, CDR2 SYGVNS. The CDR3 region is CASSDGVSGSLADTQYF. DNA of the CDR3: TGTGCCAGCAGTGATGGTGTTAGCGGGAGTCTCGCAGATACGCAGTATTTT.